These 25 T cell receptor beta chains share one sample of origin, sequenced in a study of radiation and T cells in renal cell carcinoma (dated by TCRdb to about 2020). Library preparation used the immunoSEQ multiplex PCR assay. TCRdb limited this immuneACCESS table to in-frame rearrangements with V and J called. A share of clones is missing; checked studies link under half to unresolved V genes, and the rest is unexplained. The sample data list 160,000 or so clones, and over 80% of these were observed just once. The ten largest make up 10% to 15% of the sample. The time point label, as the study defines it: blood 2 weeks post-SBRT. The treatment or condition label, as the study defines it: 15 Gy SBRT to primary tumor, nephrectomy 4 weeks later. Sequencing was performed on blood, taken from a patient whose treatment included radiotherapy and nephrectomy. The receptors originated from a woman aged 45-59 years with renal cell carcinoma.

The V and J genes are TRBV7-2 and TRBJ1-6, with no clear D. CDR1 is SGHTA and CDR2 is FQGNSA in the germline V gene. The CDR3 covers 15 residues. V lost 1 base and J lost 8, with 12 bases in between. CDR3 nucleotides: TGTGCCAGCAGCTTAGACCCGGCAGGCGATTCACCCCTCCACTTT. Translation gives CASSLDPAGDSPLHF. The complete variable domain, with remaining parts taken from reference TRBV7-2 and TRBJ1-6, reads GAGVSQSPSNKVTEKGKDVELRCDPISGHTALYWYRQSLGQGLEFLIYFQGNSAPDKSGLPSDRFSAERTGGSVSTLTIQRTQQEDSAVYLCASSLDPAGDSPLHFGNGTRLTVT.

The chain combines TRBV5-6 with TRBJ2-3; D unresolved. The CDR3 loop spans 14 amino acids. The germline gives CDR1 SGHDT, CDR2 YYEEEE. Deletions cut 0 bases from V and 2 bases from J, with 7 bases between. The chain's CDR3 is CASSLATHTDTQYF. DNA for the CDR3: TGTGCCAGCAGCTTGGCCACCCACACAGATACGCAGTATTTT.

V is TRBV7-8 and J is TRBJ2-1; D ambiguous. Trimming took off 1 base at V and 4 bases at J, with 11 bases between the two ends. Per the germline V gene, CDR1 is SGHVS and CDR2 is FQNEAQ. The CDR3 is made up of 15 amino acids. CDR3 protein: CASSLVRWGYNEQFF. CDR3 DNA sequence: TGTGCCAGCAGCTTAGTAAGGTGGGGATACAATGAGCAGTTCTTC.

The chain carries TRBV5-6 and TRBJ2-7; 9 bases line up with TRBD1. Germline trimming cut 2 bases from V and 5 bases from J; bases unmatched to any gene: 8. Germline V gives CDR1 SGHDT, CDR2 YYEEEE. The CDR3 is made up of 15 amino acids. The CDR3 is CASSFPGDRVDEQYF. CDR3 in DNA: TGTGCCAGCAGCTTTCCTGGGGACAGGGTGGACGAGCAGTACTTC.

The chain recombines TRBV5-6 with TRBJ1-6, with TRBD1 as a possible D gene (6 bases). V gave up 6 bases and J gave up 7 bases, with 20 bases separating them. The CDR3 consists of 16 residues. The germline gives CDR1 SGHDT, CDR2 YYEEEE. The CDR3 here is CASTSRGQSLNSPLHF. CDR3 nucleotides: TGTGCCAGCACCAGCAGAGGACAGAGCTTAAATTCACCCCTCCACTTT.

The J gene is TRBJ2-1, the V gene TRBV5-4; D is possibly TRBD1 (5 bases). The V gene lost 0 bases and the J gene lost 0 bases, with 7 bases spanning the gap. Per germline, CDR1 SGHNT and CDR2 YYREEE (reference sequence). The CDR3 has 15 amino acids. Here the CDR3 reads CASSLEGLSYNEQFF. CDR3 coding DNA: TGTGCCAGCAGCTTGGAGGGGCTCTCCTACAATGAGCAGTTCTTC.

The genes are TRBV6-5 and TRBJ1-4, with 10 nucleotides matching TRBD1. The CDR3 is 15 amino acids. V dropped 5 bases and J dropped 7; count of bases not matched to a gene: 7. The germline V gene has CDR1 MNHEY and CDR2 SVGAGI. The CDR3 DNA reads as TGTGCCAGCAGTAAAACGACAGGGGGCTTTGAAAAACTGTTTTTT. Amino acids: CASSKTTGGFEKLFF.

This clone showed up just a few times. V gene TRBV25-1 combines with J gene TRBJ2-3, with D tentatively TRBD2 (5 bases). Germline V gene data show CDR1 as MGHDK and CDR2 as SYGVNS. The CDR3 is made up of 14 amino acids. V gave up 5 bases and J gave up 0 bases, with 9 bases separating them. The CDR3 DNA sequence: TGTGCCAGCAGTCGGGGAACGAGCACAGATACGCAGTATTTT. Translating it yields CASSRGTSTDTQYF.

This chain joins TRBV11-1 and TRBJ2-2; TRBD1 agrees at 7 bases. The V gene's germline CDR1 is SGHAT and CDR2 FQDESV (reference sequence). The CDR3 covers 15 residues. V shed 1 base, J shed 7 bases, and the junction held 6 bases outside the gene matches. CDR3 amino acids: CASSLEGAIGGELFF. CDR3 coding DNA: TGTGCCAGCAGCTTAGAGGGGGCGATCGGCGGGGAGCTGTTTTTT.

The chain uses TRBV29-1 and TRBJ2-5; possibly TRBD2 for D (6 bases). The CDR3 contains 12 residues. V was trimmed by 3 bases and J by 7 bases, leaving 12 bases between them. Germline CDR1 and CDR2: SQVTM and ANQGSEA. CDR3 in amino acids: CSVEGGIRTQYF. The CDR3 DNA follows: TGCAGCGTTGAGGGGGGTATAAGGACCCAGTACTTC. The full variable domain, completed using reference TRBV29-1 and TRBJ2-5, is SAVISQKPSRDICQRGTSLTIQCQVDSQVTMMFWYRQQPGQSLTLIATANQGSEATYESGFVIDKFPISRPNLTFSTLTVSNMSPEDSSIYLCSVEGGIRTQYFGPGTRLLVL.

This chain connects TRBV6-6 to TRBJ2-4, with D perhaps given as TRBD1 or TRBD2 (5 bases each). V lost 0 bases to trimming and J lost 2 bases, with 8 bases between them. The CDR3 covers 15 residues. Germline CDR1 is MNHNY and CDR2 is SVGAGI (reference sequence). The CDR3 DNA reads TGTGCCAGCAGTTACTCGGGGGAGACCAAAAACATTCAGTACTTC. Its translation: CASSYSGETKNIQYF.

The rearrangement joins TRBV9 to TRBJ1-3, with D possibly matching TRBD1 (5 bases). The CDR3 sequence is 14 residues long. The V end was cut by 0 bases, the J end by 4 bases, with 8 bases between. CDR1 SGDLS and CDR2 YYNGEE come from the germline V gene. The CDR3 spells CASSVARDGNTIYF. CDR3 bases: TGTGCCAGCAGCGTAGCCAGGGACGGAAACACCATATATTTT.

The chain joins TRBV6-6 to TRBJ1-1; D call uncertain. CDR1 and CDR2 from the germline V gene are MNHNY and SVGAGI (reference sequence). The CDR3 loop spans 14 amino acids. V was cut by 0 bases and J by 13 bases, with 18 bases left in between. This CDR3 is CASSYSISGLGGFF. The CDR3, as DNA: TGTGCCAGCAGTTACTCGATTTCAGGTCTTGGAGGTTTCTTT.

V usage is TRBV19 and J usage is TRBJ1-1, with D unclear. Germline CDR1 is LNHDA and CDR2 is SQIVND (reference sequence). The V and J ends lost 7 bases and 1 base respectively, with 16 bases between them. The CDR3 is made up of 15 amino acids. In DNA, the CDR3 is TGTGCCAGTACCTCCCCGTCAGGACCGAACACTGAAGCTTTCTTT. Translating it yields CASTSPSGPNTEAFF.

The chain has TRBV18 and TRBJ1-4; TRBD1 is a possible D gene (6 bases). Germline loops: CDR1 KGHSH, CDR2 LQKENI. CDR3 length: 15 amino acids. Trimming pared 3 bases from V and 7 bases from J, leaving 15 bases between. Written as DNA, the CDR3 is TGTGCCAGCTCACCCGTACAGGGTCGGGGTGAAAAACTGTTTTTT. This translates into CASSPVQGRGEKLFF.

The chain carries TRBV7-2 and TRBJ2-1; 8 positions agree with TRBD2. Germline lookup yields CDR1 SGHTA and CDR2 FQGNSA. The CDR3 spans 15 residues. With V trimmed by 4 bases and J by 7 bases, 9 bases remained unmatched. This chain's CDR3 is CASSSRRLAQNEQFF. The DNA for the CDR3 is TGTGCCAGCAGCTCACGGAGACTAGCGCAGAATGAGCAGTTCTTC. Complete variable domain (other parts from reference TRBV7-2 and TRBJ2-1): GAGVSQSPSNKVTEKGKDVELRCDPISGHTALYWYRQSLGQGLEFLIYFQGNSAPDKSGLPSDRFSAERTGGSVSTLTIQRTQQEDSAVYLCASSSRRLAQNEQFFGPGTRLTVL.

V usage is TRBV5-6 and J usage is TRBJ1-5; 12 nucleotides match TRBD1. J gave up 8 bases and V 4 bases, and 7 bases lay outside the gene matches. The CDR3 covers 15 residues. Germline loops: CDR1 SGHDT, CDR2 YYEEEE. The CDR3 DNA reads TGTGCCAGCAGCCTCGGGACAGGGGGCACGGAGCCCCAGCATTTT. Its translation is CASSLGTGGTEPQHF.

CDR3: CASSIDGRGSYGYTF. In DNA form, the CDR3 reads TGTGCCAGTAGTATTGACGGCAGGGGCAGCTATGGCTACACCTTC. This chain uses TRBV19 with TRBJ1-2; weak D call: TRBD1 (6 bases). Germline CDR1 is LNHDA and CDR2 is SQIVND (reference sequence). This CDR3 contains 15 residues. The V gene lost 3 bases and the J gene lost 4 bases, with 15 bases spanning the gap.

The chain links TRBV7-6 to TRBJ1-5, with D possibly being TRBD1 (5 bases). The CDR3 contains 17 residues. Trimming took off 2 bases at V and 5 bases at J, with 19 bases between the two ends. The germline gives CDR1 SGHVS, CDR2 FNYEAQ. CDR3 amino acids: CASSLISGSEGDQPQHF. In DNA, the CDR3 is TGTGCCAGCAGCTTAATTTCAGGGTCGGAAGGAGATCAGCCCCAGCATTTT.

CDR3 bases: TGTGCCAGCAGCTCAGGGGTGGAAGGTTCCTACGAGCAGTACTTC. Its translation is CASSSGVEGSYEQYF. The chain carries TRBV6-6 and TRBJ2-7, with D possibly TRBD1 on 6 matching bases. The CDR3 consists of 15 residues. V lost 6 bases and J 1 base, leaving 16 bases between the germline ends. Germline-derived CDR1 and CDR2 are MNHNY and SVGAGI (reference sequence).

The sample holds one count of this clone. This chain links TRBV7-6 with TRBJ1-2; unclear D gene. V lost 5 bases and J 1 base, leaving 14 bases between the germline ends. CDR1 SGHVS and CDR2 FNYEAQ come from the germline V gene. This CDR3 is 15 amino acids long. CDR3 nucleotide sequence: TGTGCCAGCAGCCCATGGGCAGAGGATAACTATGGCTACACCTTC. Residues: CASSPWAEDNYGYTF.

V is TRBV5-1 and J is TRBJ2-1; weak D call: TRBD1 (5 bases). CDR1 SGHRS and CDR2 YFSETQ come from the germline V gene. This CDR3 spans 16 amino acids. The V end lost 0 bases, the J end lost 3 bases, and 13 bases lay between the germline ends. CDR3 sequence (DNA): TGCGCCAGCAGCTTGGTGGGGCAGGTGAGCTACAATGAGCAGTTCTTC. Protein product: CASSLVGQVSYNEQFF.

This clone appeared a single time. The chain has TRBV7-9 and TRBJ1-3; 9 bases map to TRBD1. The CDR3 consists of 14 residues. Germline lookup yields CDR1 SEHNR and CDR2 FQNEAQ (reference sequence). V was clipped by 7 bases and J by 4 bases; unmatched bases: 5. The chain's CDR3 is CASKEQGAGNTIYF. The CDR3 DNA follows: TGTGCCAGCAAGGAACAGGGGGCCGGAAACACCATATATTTT.

The chain is built from TRBV6-4 and TRBJ2-1; D remains unclear. V lost 2 bases to trimming and J lost 2 bases, with 10 bases between them. The CDR3 contains 15 residues. CDR1 and CDR2 (germline): MRHNA, SNTAGT. The CDR3 nucleotides read TGTGCCAGCAGTGACGTGGCAGGTACCTACAATGAGCAGTTCTTC. This gives the protein CASSDVAGTYNEQFF.

The genes are TRBV5-1 and TRBJ2-1; 8 bases are shared with TRBD2. Germline-derived CDR1 and CDR2 are SGHRS and YFSETQ. This CDR3 is built from 15 residues. The V and J ends lost 4 bases and 9 bases, in that order; junction bases with no gene match: 12. The DNA of the CDR3 is TGCGCCAGCAGCCAGGGACTAGTTACATCTGGTGAGCAGTTCTTC. Residues: CASSQGLVTSGEQFF.